This TCR beta chain was sequenced during a study of cytomegalovirus exposure and HLA in healthy donors. Study observations and caveats: Clonal expansion was found to be greater in HLA-associated TCR beta chains than in equally common others in a later analysis. Reportedly, diagnosis of cytomegalovirus status by the classifier showed high specificity and sensitivity. Earlier analysis looked at TCR beta V segments, and most were productive about 87% or about 30% of the time.

To note about this clone: The target antigen is unknown.

The primer mix had 60 Vbeta and 13 Jbeta primers. Sequencing was performed with immunoSEQ multiplex PCR; in TCRdb, only in-frame clones are kept and a portion is missing. Counted here are about 150,000 clones, roughly 80% occurring once; the ten biggest clones make up 2% to 2.5%. Germline values: CDR1 SGHVS, CDR2 FQNEAQ. The CDR3 contains 17 residues. The junction had 12 bases not matched to a gene; V was cut back by 3 bases and J by 5 bases. Sequenced input: PBMCs. The receptor was derived from a man under 40 in good health and CMV-seronegative. The chain is built from TRBV7-8 and TRBJ2-2, with 7 bases aligning to TRBD2. The CDR3 here is CASSFNSRERRTGELFF. CDR3 DNA sequence: TGTGCCAGCAGCTTTAATTCGCGGGAGCGAAGGACCGGGGAGCTGTTTTTT.